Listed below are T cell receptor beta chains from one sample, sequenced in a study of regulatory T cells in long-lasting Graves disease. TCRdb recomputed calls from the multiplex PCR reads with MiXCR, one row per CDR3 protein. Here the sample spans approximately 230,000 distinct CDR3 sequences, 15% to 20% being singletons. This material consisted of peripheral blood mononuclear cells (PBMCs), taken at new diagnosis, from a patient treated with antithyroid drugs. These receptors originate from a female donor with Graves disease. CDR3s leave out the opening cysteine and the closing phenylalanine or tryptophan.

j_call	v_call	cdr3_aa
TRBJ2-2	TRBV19	ASKEGLNTGELF
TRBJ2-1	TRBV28	ASRLPGLAGDNEQF
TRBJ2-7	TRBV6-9	ASSYSSGGDEQY
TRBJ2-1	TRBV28	ASSSTSGIYNEQF
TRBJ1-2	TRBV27	ASASPRVSYGYT
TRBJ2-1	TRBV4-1	ASSPTALPSYNEQF
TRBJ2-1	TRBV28	ASTTVLLQAKSYNEQF
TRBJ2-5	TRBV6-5	ASSYGSGQGQETQY
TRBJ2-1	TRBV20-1	SARMGAGIPYNEQF
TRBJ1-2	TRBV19	AVQGLDNYGYT
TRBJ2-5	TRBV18	ASSQQGEETQY
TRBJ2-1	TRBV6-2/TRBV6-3	ASSPTSGPYNEQF
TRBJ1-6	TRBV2	ASSLDSAHNSPLH
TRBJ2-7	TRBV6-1	ASSPPGTSGWNEQY
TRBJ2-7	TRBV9	ASSVVAGAGSYEQY
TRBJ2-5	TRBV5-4	ASSSEGGAGETQY
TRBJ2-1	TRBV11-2	ASKEALAYNEQF
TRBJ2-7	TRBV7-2	ASSSWGPQY
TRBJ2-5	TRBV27	ASSEIGAPETQY
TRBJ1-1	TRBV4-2	ASGQGVGVGTEAF
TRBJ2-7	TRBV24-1	ATSDPLRDSHEQY
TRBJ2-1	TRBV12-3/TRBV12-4	ASSSPRLALPHNEQF
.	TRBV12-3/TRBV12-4	ASSRAGAF
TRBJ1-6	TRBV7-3	ASSLLQGSPLH
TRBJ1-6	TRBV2	ASYIGTGVSPLH
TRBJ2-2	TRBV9	ASSVVPNANTGELF
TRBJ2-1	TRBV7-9	ASSFPTTVAEQF
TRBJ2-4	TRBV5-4	ASSNAAGRGGNIQY
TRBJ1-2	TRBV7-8	ASSLGPLEGYGYT